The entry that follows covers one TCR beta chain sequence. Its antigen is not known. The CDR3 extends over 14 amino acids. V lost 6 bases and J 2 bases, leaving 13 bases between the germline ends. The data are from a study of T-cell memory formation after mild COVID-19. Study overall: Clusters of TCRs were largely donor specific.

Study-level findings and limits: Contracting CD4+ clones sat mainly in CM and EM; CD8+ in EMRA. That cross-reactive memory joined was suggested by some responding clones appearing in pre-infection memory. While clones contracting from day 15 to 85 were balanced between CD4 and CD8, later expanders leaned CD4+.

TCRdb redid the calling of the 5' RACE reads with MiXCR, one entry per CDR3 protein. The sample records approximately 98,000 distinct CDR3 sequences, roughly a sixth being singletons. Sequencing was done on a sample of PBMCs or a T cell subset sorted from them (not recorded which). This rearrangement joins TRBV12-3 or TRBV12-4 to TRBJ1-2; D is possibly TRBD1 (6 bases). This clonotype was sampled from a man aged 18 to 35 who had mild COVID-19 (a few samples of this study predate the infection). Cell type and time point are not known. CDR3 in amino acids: CASRLGQLNYGYTF. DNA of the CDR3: TGTGCCAGCAGGCTCGGACAGCTGAACTATGGCTACACCTTC.